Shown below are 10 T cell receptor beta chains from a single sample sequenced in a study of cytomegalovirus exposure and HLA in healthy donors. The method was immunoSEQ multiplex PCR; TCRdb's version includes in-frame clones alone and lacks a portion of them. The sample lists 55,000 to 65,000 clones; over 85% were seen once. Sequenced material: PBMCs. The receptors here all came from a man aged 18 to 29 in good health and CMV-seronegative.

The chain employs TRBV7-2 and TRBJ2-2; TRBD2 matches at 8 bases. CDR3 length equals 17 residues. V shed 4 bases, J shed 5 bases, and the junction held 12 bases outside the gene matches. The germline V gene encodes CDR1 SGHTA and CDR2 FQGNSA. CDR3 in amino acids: CASSSWASGSQTGELFF. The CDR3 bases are TGTGCCAGCAGCTCCTGGGCGAGCGGGAGTCAAACCGGGGAGCTGTTTTTT. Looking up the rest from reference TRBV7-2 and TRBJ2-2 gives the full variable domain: GAGVSQSPSNKVTEKGKDVELRCDPISGHTALYWYRQSLGQGLEFLIYFQGNSAPDKSGLPSDRFSAERTGGSVSTLTIQRTQQEDSAVYLCASSSWASGSQTGELFFGEGSRLTVL.

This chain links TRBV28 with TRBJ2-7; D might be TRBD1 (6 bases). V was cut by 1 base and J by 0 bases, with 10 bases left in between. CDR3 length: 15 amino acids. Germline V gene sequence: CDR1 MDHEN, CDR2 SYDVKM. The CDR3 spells CASSLSGVLSYEQYF. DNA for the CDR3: TGTGCCAGCAGTTTATCAGGGGTCCTCTCCTACGAGCAGTACTTC. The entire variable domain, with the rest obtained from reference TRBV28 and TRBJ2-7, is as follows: DVKVTQSSRYLVKRTGEKVFLECVQDMDHENMFWYRQDPGLGLRLIYFSYDVKMKEKGDIPEGYSVSREKKERFSLILESASTNQTSMYLCASSLSGVLSYEQYFGPGTRLTVT.

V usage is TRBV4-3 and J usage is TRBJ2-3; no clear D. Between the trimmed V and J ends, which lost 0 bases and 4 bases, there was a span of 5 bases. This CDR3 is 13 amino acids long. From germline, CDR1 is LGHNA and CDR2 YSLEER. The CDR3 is CASSQEQADTQYF. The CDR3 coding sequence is TGCGCCAGCAGCCAAGAACAAGCAGATACGCAGTATTTT.

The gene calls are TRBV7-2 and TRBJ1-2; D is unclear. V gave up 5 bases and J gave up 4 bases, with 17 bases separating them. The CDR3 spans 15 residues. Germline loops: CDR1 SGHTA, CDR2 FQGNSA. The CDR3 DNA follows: TGTGCCAGCAGCCCCTCTGACAATCTACTCTATGGCTACACCTTC. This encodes CASSPSDNLLYGYTF.

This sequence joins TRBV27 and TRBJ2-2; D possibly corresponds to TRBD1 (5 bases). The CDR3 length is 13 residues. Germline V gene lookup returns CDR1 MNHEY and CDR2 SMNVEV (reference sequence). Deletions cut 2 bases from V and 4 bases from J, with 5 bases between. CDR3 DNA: TGTGCCAGCAGTTTAAGGGGCACCGGGGAGCTGTTTTTT. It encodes CASSLRGTGELFF.

CDR3 nucleotides: TGCAGCGTCCACGGGACTAGCGGAGAAAAAGAGACCCAGTACTTC. Amino acids: CSVHGTSGEKETQYF. The chain couples TRBV29-1 to TRBJ2-5; 11 positions agree with TRBD2. CDR3 size: 15 residues. With V trimmed by 6 bases and J by 3 bases, 9 bases remained unmatched. Germline CDR1 and CDR2: SQVTM and ANQGSEA.

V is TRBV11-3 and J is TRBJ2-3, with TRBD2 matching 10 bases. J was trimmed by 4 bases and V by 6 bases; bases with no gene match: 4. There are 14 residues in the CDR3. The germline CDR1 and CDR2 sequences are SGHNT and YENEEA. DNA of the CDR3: TGTGCCAGCAGAGGGGGGACTAGCGCAGATACGCAGTATTTT. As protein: CASRGGTSADTQYF.

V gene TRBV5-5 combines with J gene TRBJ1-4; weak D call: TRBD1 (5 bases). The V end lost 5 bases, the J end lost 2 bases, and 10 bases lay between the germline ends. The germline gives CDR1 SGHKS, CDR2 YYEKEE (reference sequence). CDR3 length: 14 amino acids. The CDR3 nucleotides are TGTGCCAGCAGTCCCAGGGTGACTAATGAAAAACTGTTTTTT. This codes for CASSPRVTNEKLFF.

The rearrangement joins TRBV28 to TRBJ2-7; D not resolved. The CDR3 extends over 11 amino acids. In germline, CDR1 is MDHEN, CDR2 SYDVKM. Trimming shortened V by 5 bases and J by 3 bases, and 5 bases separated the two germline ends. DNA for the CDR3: TGTGCCAGCAGTCCTAACTACGAGCAGTACTTC. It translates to CASSPNYEQYF.

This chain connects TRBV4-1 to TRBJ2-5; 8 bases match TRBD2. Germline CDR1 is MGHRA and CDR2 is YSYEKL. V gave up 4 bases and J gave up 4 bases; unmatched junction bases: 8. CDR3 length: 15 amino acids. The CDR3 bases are TGCGCCAGCAGCCGGAGGGACGGGAGGGGAGAGACCCAGTACTTC. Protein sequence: CASSRRDGRGETQYF.